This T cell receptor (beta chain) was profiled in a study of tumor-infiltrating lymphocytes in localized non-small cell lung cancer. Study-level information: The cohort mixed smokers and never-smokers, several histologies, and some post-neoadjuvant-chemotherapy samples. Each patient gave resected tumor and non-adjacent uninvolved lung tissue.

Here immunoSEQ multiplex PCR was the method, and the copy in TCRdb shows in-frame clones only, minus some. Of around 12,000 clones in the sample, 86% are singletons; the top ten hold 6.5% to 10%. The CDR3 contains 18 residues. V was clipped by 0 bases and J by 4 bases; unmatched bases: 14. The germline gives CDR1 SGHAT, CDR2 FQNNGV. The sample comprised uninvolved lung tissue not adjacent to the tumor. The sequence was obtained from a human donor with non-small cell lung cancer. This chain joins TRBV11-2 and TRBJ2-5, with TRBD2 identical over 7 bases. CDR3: CASSLDGGGLRGVETQYF. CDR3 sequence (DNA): TGTGCCAGCAGCTTAGATGGGGGTGGCCTCCGGGGGGTAGAGACCCAGTACTTC.